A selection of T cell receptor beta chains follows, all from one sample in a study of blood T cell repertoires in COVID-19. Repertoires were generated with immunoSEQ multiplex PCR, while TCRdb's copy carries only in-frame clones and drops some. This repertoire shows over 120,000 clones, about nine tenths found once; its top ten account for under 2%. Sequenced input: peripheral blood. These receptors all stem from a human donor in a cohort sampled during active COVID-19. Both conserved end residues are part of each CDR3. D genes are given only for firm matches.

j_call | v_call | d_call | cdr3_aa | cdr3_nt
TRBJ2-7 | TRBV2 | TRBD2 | CASSAGLAGEQYF | TGTGCCAGCAGTGCGGGACTAGCGGGGGAGCAGTACTTC
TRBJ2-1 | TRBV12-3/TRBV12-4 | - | CASSSLGAEQFF | TGTGCCAGCAGCTCCCTGGGGGCTGAGCAGTTCTTC
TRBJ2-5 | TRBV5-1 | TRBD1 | CASSSAGTGFQETQYF | TGCGCCAGCAGCTCGGCCGGGACAGGGTTCCAAGAGACCCAGTACTTC
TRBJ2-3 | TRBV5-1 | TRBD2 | CASTQLAGRRDTQYF | TGCGCCAGCACCCAACTAGCGGGGCGCAGGGATACGCAGTATTTT
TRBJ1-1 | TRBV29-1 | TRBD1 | CSATGEVNTEAFF | TGCAGCGCCACAGGGGAGGTGAACACTGAAGCTTTCTTT
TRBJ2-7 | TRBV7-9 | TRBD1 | CASSGQGPYEQYF | TGTGCCAGCAGCGGACAGGGCCCCTACGAGCAGTACTTC
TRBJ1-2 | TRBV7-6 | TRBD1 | CASSLGTGQYGYTF | TGTGCCAGCAGCTTAGGGACAGGGCAGTATGGCTACACCTTC
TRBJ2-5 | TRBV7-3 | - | CASSLTTEQETQYF | TGTGCCAGCAGCTTAACGACGGAGCAAGAGACCCAGTACTTC
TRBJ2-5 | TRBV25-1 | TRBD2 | CASSEYGGTSGGETQYF | TGTGCCAGCAGTGAATATGGAGGGACTAGCGGGGGAGAGACCCAGTACTTC
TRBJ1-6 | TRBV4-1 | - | CASSHLGSYNSPLHF | TGCGCCAGCAGCCATCTAGGGAGCTATAATTCACCCCTCCACTTT
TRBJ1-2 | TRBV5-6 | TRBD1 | CASTQDRGYYGYTF | TGTGCCAGCACCCAAGACAGGGGATACTATGGCTACACCTTC
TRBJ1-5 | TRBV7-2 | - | CASALVGQGNQPQHF | TGTGCCAGTGCACTGGTGGGGCAGGGCAATCAGCCCCAGCATTTT
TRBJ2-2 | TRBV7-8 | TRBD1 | CAGGDRGPGELFF | TGTGCCGGAGGGGACAGGGGGCCCGGGGAGCTGTTTTTT
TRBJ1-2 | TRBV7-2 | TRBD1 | CASSLEQGSGYGYTF | TGTGCCAGCAGCTTAGAACAGGGGTCGGGCTATGGCTACACCTTC
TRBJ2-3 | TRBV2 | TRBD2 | CASGLAGGSTDTQYF | TGTGCCAGCGGACTAGCGGGGGGGAGCACAGATACGCAGTATTTT